The 14 T cell receptor beta chains below come from one sample, sequenced in a study of blood T cell repertoires in COVID-19. This table comes from immunoSEQ multiplex PCR, and its TCRdb copy is limited to in-frame clones, with some not included. This table holds under 300,000 clones, around 80% found once. Sequencing used peripheral blood. All receptors come from a woman in her thirties or forties with active or convalescent COVID-19.

This clone has a handful of counts. CDR3 amino acids: CASSISAGMNTEAFF. CDR3 coding DNA: TGTGCCAGTAGTATTTCGGCAGGGATGAACACTGAAGCTTTCTTT. The chain uses TRBV19 and TRBJ1-1; D perhaps matches TRBD1 (5 bases). This CDR3 comprises 15 residues. Germline loops: CDR1 LNHDA, CDR2 SQIVND (reference sequence). V dropped 3 bases and J dropped 0 bases, with 11 bases sitting between them.

As for this clone: The sample has other DNA sequences that encode this CDR3 too. The chain is built from TRBV9 and TRBJ2-2; 8 nucleotides line up with TRBD1. J lost 3 bases, V lost 3 bases, and 1 base had no gene match. CDR3 size: 14 residues. Germline CDR1 SGDLS, CDR2 YYNGEE. The CDR3, as DNA: TGTGCCAGCAGCGCGACAGGGGACACCGGGGAGCTGTTTTTT. Its translation: CASSATGDTGELFF.

This clone has only one observation. This chain connects TRBV7-9 to TRBJ2-3, with 12 bases that match TRBD2. The CDR3 covers 17 residues. Germline assignment: CDR1 SEHNR and CDR2 FQNEAQ (reference sequence). The junction had 5 bases not matched to a gene; V was cut back by 0 bases and J by 4 bases. CDR3: CASSLATSGGGADTQYF. CDR3 bases: TGTGCCAGCAGCTTAGCGACTAGCGGGGGTGGGGCAGATACGCAGTATTTT.

V usage is TRBV19 and J usage is TRBJ1-2; 9 nucleotides match TRBD1. The germline V gene has CDR1 LNHDA and CDR2 SQIVND (reference sequence). The V segment lost 7 bases and the J segment 8 bases; nucleotides outside the gene matches: 8. The CDR3 is made up of 13 amino acids. CDR3 sequence: CASTTTGGVGYTF. The CDR3, as DNA: TGTGCCAGTACGACCACAGGGGGCGTGGGCTACACCTTC.

The rearrangement links TRBV10-2 to TRBJ1-6, with TRBD1 matching over 8 bases. Germline V lookup: CDR1 WSHSY, CDR2 SAAADI. With V trimmed by 0 bases and J by 7 bases, 5 bases remained unmatched. The CDR3 covers 16 residues. The CDR3 sequence is CASSESRAGGNSPLHF. CDR3 sequence (DNA): TGCGCCAGCAGTGAGTCTAGGGCAGGGGGCAATTCACCCCTCCACTTT.

The chain recombines TRBV24-1 with TRBJ2-3; D ambiguous. The CDR3 is 12 amino acids. Trimming took off 5 bases at V and 2 bases at J, with 4 bases between the two ends. The germline V gene encodes CDR1 KGHDR and CDR2 SFDVKD. The CDR3 nucleotides are TGTGCCACCAGTGCTTCCACAGATACGCAGTATTTT. This gives the protein CATSASTDTQYF.

The J gene is TRBJ1-2, the V gene TRBV4-2; no clear D. This CDR3 is 15 amino acids long. Germline assignment: CDR1 LGHNA and CDR2 YNFKEQ. V was shortened by 0 bases and J by 4 bases, with 12 bases between the two germline ends. CDR3 bases: TGTGCCAGCAGCCAAGATCTCGACTCGACCTATGGCTACACCTTC. Translation gives CASSQDLDSTYGYTF.

V gene TRBV27 combines with J gene TRBJ2-7; 9 nucleotides agree with TRBD1. Unmatched junction bases numbered 6, after V lost 5 bases and J lost 4 bases. Germline-derived CDR1 and CDR2 are MNHEY and SMNVEV (reference sequence). The CDR3 sequence is 14 residues long. The CDR3 nucleotides read TGTGCCAGCAGTATTGGGACAGGGAGATACGAGCAGTACTTC. It encodes CASSIGTGRYEQYF.

The gene calls are TRBV3-1 (or the pseudogene TRBV3-2) and TRBJ1-6; D is ambiguous. Germline V gene sequence: CDR1 LGHDT, CDR2 YNNKEL (reference sequence). V was trimmed by 4 bases and J by 8 bases, leaving 15 bases between them. The CDR3 contains 15 residues. The CDR3 sequence is CASSLSGWIDSPLHF. CDR3 nucleotides: TGTGCCAGCAGCCTCTCGGGGTGGATCGATTCACCCCTCCACTTT.

This chain connects TRBV30 to TRBJ2-1; a possible D gene is TRBD2 (7 bases). Germline assignment: CDR1 GTSNPN and CDR2 SVGIG (reference sequence). V shed 0 bases and J shed 3 bases, with 12 bases lying between them. This CDR3 has 15 amino acids. The CDR3 loop reads CAWSVRGGVYNEQFF. The DNA for the CDR3 is TGTGCCTGGAGTGTACGCGGGGGCGTCTACAATGAGCAGTTCTTC.

This clone showed up many times. The chain recombines TRBV5-1 with TRBJ2-1; 7 nucleotides align to TRBD1. Per germline, CDR1 SGHRS and CDR2 YFSETQ. Germline trimming cut 7 bases from V and 5 bases from J; bases unmatched to any gene: 6. The CDR3 covers 13 residues. CDR3 residues: CASEETGNNEQFF. The CDR3 region has the DNA TGCGCCAGCGAAGAGACAGGGAACAATGAGCAGTTCTTC.

This clone was seen once. The rearrangement joins TRBV29-1 to TRBJ1-2, with TRBD1 as a possible D gene (5 bases). V was clipped by 3 bases and J by 8 bases, with 10 bases between them. The germline V gene has CDR1 SQVTM and CDR2 ANQGSEA. This CDR3 is built from 11 residues. The CDR3 nucleotides read TGCAGCGTTGACAGGGCACGGGGCTACACCTTC. Its translation is CSVDRARGYTF.

To note about this clone: Within the sample, other DNA sequences also encode this same CDR3. The chain is built from TRBV2 and TRBJ1-5; D remains unclear. Between the trimmed V and J ends, which lost 1 base and 7 bases, there was a span of 8 bases. This CDR3 has 13 residues. Germline CDR1 reads SNHLY; CDR2 reads FYNNEI. The CDR3 nucleotides are TGTGCCAGCAGTGAAGGGGGAGGGCAGCCCCAGCATTTT. Protein product: CASSEGGGQPQHF.

The chain uses TRBV7-3 and TRBJ1-2, with D possibly TRBD1 on 6 matching bases. Trimming pared 4 bases from V and 8 bases from J, leaving 20 bases between. This CDR3 contains 15 residues. CDR1 is SGHTA, CDR2 FQGTGA, per germline. The CDR3 sequence: CASSSSRQALGGYTF. CDR3 coding DNA: TGTGCCAGCAGCTCATCAAGACAGGCTTTAGGGGGCTACACCTTC.